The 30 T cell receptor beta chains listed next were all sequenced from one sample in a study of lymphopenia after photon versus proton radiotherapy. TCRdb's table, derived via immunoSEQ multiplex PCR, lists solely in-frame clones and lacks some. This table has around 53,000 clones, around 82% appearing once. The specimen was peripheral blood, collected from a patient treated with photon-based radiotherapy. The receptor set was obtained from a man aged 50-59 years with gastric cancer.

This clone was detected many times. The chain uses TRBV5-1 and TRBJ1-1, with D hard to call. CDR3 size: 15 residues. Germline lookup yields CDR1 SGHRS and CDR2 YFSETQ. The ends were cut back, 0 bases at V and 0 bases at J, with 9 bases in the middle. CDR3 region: CASSLVSDMNTEAFF. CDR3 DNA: TGCGCCAGCAGCTTGGTGTCCGACATGAACACTGAAGCTTTCTTT.

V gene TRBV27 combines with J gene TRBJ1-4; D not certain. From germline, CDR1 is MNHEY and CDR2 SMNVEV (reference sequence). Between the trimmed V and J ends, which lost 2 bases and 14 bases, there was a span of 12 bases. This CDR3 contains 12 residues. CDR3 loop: CASSLLSGRLFF. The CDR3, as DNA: TGTGCCAGCAGTTTACTGTCGGGGAGGCTGTTTTTT.

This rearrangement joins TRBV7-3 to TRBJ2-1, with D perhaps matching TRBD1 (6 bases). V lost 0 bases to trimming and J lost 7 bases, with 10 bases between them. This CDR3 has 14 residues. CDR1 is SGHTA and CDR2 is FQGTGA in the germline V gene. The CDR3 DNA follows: TGTGCCAGCAGCTTAACAGGGGGACCTAATGAGCAGTTCTTC. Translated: CASSLTGGPNEQFF.

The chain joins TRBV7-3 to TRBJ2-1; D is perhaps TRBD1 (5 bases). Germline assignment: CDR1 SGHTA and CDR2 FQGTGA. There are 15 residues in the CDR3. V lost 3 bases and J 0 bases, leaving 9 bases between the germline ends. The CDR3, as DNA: TGTGCCAGCAGCTTGGGGCAGATCTCCTACAATGAGCAGTTCTTC. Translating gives CASSLGQISYNEQFF. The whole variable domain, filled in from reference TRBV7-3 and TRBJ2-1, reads GAGVSQTPSNKVTEKGKYVELRCDPISGHTALYWYRQSLGQGPEFLIYFQGTGAADDSGLPNDRFFAVRPEGSVSTLKIQRTERGDSAVYLCASSLGQISYNEQFFGPGTRLTVL.

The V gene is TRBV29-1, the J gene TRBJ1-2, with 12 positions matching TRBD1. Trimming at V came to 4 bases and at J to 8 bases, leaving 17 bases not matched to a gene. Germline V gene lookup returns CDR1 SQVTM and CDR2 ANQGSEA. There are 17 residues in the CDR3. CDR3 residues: CSVAHPGTGGALGGYTF. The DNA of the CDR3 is TGCAGCGTTGCCCACCCCGGGACAGGGGGCGCACTAGGGGGCTACACCTTC.

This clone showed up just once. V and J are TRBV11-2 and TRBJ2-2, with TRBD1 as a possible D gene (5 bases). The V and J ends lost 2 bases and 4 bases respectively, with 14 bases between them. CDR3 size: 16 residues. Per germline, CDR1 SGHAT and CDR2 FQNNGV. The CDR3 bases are TGTGCCAGCAGCTTAAGGATTCGGCAGGGCACCGGGGAGCTGTTTTTT. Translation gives CASSLRIRQGTGELFF.

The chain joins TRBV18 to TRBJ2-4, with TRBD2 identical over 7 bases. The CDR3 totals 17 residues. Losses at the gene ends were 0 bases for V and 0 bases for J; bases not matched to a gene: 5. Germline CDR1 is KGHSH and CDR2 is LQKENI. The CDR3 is CASSPPGTTEAKNIQYF. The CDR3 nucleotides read TGTGCCAGCTCACCACCGGGGACTACAGAAGCCAAAAACATTCAGTACTTC.

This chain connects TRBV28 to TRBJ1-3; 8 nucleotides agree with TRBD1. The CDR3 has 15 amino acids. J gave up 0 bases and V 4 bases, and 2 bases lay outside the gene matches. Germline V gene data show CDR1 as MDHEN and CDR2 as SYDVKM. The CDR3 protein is CASSSTGGSGNTIYF. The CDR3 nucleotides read TGTGCCAGCAGTTCTACAGGGGGCTCTGGAAACACCATATATTTT.

The CDR3: CASSVQLAGGIDTQYF. The DNA of the CDR3 is TGTGCCAGCAGCGTCCAACTAGCGGGAGGGATAGATACGCAGTATTTT. This chain links TRBV11-1 with TRBJ2-3; TRBD2 matches at 13 bases. Unmatched junction bases numbered 7, after V lost 5 bases and J lost 5 bases. The germline gives CDR1 SGHAT, CDR2 FQDESV (reference sequence). This CDR3 has 16 amino acids.

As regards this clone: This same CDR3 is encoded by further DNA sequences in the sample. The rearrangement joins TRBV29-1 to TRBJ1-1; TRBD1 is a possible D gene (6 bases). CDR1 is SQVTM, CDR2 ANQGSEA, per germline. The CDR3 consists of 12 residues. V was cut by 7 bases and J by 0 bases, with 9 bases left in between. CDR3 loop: CSARGLNTEAFF. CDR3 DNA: TGCAGCGCCAGGGGCCTGAACACTGAAGCTTTCTTT. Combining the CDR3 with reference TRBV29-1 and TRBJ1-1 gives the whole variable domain SAVISQKPSRDICQRGTSLTIQCQVDSQVTMMFWYRQQPGQSLTLIATANQGSEATYESGFVIDKFPISRPNLTFSTLTVSNMSPEDSSIYLCSARGLNTEAFFGQGTRLTVV.

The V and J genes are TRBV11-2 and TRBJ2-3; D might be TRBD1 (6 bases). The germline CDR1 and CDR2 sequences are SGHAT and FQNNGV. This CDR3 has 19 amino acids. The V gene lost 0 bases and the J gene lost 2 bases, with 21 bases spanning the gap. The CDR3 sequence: CASSLDQLQDSLPTDTQYF. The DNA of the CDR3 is TGTGCCAGCAGCTTAGACCAATTACAGGACAGCTTACCCACAGATACGCAGTATTTT.

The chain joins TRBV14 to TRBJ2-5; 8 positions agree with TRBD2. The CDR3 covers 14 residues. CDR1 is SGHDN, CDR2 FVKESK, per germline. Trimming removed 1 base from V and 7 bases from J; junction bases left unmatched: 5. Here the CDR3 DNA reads TGTGCCAGCAGCCAAGGGACTAGCCTCGGGACCCAGTACTTC. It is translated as CASSQGTSLGTQYF.

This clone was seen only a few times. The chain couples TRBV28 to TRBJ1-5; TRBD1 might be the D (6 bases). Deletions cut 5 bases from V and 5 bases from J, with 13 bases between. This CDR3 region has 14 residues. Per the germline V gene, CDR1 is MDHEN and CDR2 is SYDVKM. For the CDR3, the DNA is TGTGCCAGCAGTACCATAGGGGGGGATCAGCCCCAGCATTTT. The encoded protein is CASSTIGGDQPQHF.

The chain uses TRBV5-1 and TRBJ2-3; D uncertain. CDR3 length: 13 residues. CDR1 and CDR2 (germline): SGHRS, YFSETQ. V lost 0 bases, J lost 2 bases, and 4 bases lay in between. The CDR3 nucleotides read TGCGCCAGCAGCTTGGTAGTCACAGATACGCAGTATTTT. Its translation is CASSLVVTDTQYF. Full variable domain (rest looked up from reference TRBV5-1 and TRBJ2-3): KAGVTQTPRYLIKTRGQQVTLSCSPISGHRSVSWYQQTPGQGLQFLFEYFSETQRNKGNFPGRFSGRQFSNSRSEMNVSTLELGDSALYLCASSLVVTDTQYFGPGTRLTVL.

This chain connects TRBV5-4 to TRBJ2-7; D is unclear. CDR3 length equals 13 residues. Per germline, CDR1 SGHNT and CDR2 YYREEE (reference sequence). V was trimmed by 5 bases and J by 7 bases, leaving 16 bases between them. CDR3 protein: CASSSRRSPEQYF. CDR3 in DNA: TGTGCCAGCAGTTCGCGACGGAGCCCGGAGCAGTACTTC.

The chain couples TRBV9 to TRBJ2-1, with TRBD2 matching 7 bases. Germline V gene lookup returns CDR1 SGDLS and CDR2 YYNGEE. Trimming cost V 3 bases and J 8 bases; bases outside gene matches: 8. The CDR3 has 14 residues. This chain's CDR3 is CASSGSGTTHEQFF. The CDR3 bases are TGTGCCAGCAGCGGGTCTGGGACTACCCATGAGCAGTTCTTC.

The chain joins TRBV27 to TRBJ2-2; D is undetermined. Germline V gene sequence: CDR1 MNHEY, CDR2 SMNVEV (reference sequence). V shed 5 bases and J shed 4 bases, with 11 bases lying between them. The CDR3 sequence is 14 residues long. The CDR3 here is CASSTGAITGELFF. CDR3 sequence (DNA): TGTGCCAGCAGTACCGGCGCGATCACCGGGGAGCTGTTTTTT.

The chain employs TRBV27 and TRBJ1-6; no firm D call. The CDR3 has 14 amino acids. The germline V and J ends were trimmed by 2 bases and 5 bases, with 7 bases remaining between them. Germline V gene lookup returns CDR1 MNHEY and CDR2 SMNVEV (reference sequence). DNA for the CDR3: TGTGCCAGCAGTTTAAAGATGAATAATTCACCCCTCCACTTT. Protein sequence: CASSLKMNNSPLHF.

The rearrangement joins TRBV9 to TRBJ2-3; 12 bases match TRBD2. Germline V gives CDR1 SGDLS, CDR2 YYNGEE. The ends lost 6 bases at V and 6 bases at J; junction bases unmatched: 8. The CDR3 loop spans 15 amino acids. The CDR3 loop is CASTRLAGVWDTQYF. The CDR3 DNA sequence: TGTGCCAGCACCCGACTAGCGGGAGTTTGGGATACGCAGTATTTT.

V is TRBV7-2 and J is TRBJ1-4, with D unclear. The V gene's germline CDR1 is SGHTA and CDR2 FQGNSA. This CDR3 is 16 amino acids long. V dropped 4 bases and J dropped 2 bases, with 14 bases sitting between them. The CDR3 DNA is TGTGCCAGCAGCTCTAGCTCCGGATGGACTAATGAAAAACTGTTTTTT. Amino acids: CASSSSSGWTNEKLFF.

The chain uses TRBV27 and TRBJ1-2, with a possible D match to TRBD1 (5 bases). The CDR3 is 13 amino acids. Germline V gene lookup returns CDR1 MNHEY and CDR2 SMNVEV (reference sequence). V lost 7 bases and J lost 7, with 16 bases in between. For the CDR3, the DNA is TGTGCCAGCACCACAGTAAAGGGGTCTGGCTACACCTTC. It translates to CASTTVKGSGYTF.

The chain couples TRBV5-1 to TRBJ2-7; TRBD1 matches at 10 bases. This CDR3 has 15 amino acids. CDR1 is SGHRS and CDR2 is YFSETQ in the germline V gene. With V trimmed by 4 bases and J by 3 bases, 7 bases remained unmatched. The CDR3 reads CASSQGQGMFYEQYF. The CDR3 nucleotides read TGCGCCAGCAGCCAGGGACAGGGGATGTTCTACGAGCAGTACTTC.

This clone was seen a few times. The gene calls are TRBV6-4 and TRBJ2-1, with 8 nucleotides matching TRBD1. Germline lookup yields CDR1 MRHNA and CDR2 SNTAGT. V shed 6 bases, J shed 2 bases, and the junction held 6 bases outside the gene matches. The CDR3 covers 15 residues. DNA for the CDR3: TGTGCCAGCAGCCCTGGACAGGGTCCCTACAATGAGCAGTTCTTC. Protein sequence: CASSPGQGPYNEQFF.

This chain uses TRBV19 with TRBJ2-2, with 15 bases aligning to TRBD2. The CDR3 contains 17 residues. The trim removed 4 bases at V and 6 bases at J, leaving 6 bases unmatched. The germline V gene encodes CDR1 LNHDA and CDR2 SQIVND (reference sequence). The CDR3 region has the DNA TGTGCCAGTAGTACGGGACTAGCGGGAGGTATCTCCGGGGAGCTGTTTTTT. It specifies CASSTGLAGGISGELFF.

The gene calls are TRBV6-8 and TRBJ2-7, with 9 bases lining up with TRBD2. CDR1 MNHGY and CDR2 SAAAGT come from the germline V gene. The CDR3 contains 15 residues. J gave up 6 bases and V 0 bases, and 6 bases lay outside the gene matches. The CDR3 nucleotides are TGTGCCAGCAGTTACTCTGGGACTAGCTCCGGCGAGCAGTACTTC. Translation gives CASSYSGTSSGEQYF.

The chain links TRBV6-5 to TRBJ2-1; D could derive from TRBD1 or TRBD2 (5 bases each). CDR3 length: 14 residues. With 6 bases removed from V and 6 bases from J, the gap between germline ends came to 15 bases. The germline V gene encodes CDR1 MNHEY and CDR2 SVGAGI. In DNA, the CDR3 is TGTGCCAGCAGGAGAGACGGGACCCTCAATGAGCAGTTCTTC. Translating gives CASRRDGTLNEQFF.

In nucleotides, the CDR3 is TGTGCCAGCTCCCCCGAAGCGGACTACAATGAGCAGTTCTTC. Translating gives CASSPEADYNEQFF. The rearrangement joins TRBV6-4 to TRBJ2-1; possible D gene TRBD2, 5 bases. Trimming cost V 8 bases and J 3 bases, with 14 bases left between them. CDR1 and CDR2 from the germline V gene are MRHNA and SNTAGT. CDR3 length equals 14 residues.

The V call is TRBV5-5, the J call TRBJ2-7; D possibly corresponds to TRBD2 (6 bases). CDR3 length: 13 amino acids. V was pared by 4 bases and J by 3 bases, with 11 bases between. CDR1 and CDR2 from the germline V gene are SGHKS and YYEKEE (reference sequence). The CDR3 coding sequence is TGTGCCAGCAGCCGGGAGCCCCACTACGAGCAGTACTTC. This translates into CASSREPHYEQYF.

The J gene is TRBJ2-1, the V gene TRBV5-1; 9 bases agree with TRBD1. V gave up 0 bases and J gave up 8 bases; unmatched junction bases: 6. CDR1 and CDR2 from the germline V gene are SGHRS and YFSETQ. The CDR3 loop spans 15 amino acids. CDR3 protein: CASSLAGTGIDEQFF. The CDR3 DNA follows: TGCGCCAGCAGCTTGGCCGGGACAGGGATCGATGAGCAGTTCTTC. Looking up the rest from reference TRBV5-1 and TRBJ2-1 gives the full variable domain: KAGVTQTPRYLIKTRGQQVTLSCSPISGHRSVSWYQQTPGQGLQFLFEYFSETQRNKGNFPGRFSGRQFSNSRSEMNVSTLELGDSALYLCASSLAGTGIDEQFFGPGTRLTVL.

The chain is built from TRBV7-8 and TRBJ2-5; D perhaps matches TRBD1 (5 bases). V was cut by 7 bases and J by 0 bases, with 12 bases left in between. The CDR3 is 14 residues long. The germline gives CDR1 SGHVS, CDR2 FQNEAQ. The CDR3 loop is CASTRTTYQETQYF. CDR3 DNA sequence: TGTGCCAGCACTAGGACAACGTACCAAGAGACCCAGTACTTC.